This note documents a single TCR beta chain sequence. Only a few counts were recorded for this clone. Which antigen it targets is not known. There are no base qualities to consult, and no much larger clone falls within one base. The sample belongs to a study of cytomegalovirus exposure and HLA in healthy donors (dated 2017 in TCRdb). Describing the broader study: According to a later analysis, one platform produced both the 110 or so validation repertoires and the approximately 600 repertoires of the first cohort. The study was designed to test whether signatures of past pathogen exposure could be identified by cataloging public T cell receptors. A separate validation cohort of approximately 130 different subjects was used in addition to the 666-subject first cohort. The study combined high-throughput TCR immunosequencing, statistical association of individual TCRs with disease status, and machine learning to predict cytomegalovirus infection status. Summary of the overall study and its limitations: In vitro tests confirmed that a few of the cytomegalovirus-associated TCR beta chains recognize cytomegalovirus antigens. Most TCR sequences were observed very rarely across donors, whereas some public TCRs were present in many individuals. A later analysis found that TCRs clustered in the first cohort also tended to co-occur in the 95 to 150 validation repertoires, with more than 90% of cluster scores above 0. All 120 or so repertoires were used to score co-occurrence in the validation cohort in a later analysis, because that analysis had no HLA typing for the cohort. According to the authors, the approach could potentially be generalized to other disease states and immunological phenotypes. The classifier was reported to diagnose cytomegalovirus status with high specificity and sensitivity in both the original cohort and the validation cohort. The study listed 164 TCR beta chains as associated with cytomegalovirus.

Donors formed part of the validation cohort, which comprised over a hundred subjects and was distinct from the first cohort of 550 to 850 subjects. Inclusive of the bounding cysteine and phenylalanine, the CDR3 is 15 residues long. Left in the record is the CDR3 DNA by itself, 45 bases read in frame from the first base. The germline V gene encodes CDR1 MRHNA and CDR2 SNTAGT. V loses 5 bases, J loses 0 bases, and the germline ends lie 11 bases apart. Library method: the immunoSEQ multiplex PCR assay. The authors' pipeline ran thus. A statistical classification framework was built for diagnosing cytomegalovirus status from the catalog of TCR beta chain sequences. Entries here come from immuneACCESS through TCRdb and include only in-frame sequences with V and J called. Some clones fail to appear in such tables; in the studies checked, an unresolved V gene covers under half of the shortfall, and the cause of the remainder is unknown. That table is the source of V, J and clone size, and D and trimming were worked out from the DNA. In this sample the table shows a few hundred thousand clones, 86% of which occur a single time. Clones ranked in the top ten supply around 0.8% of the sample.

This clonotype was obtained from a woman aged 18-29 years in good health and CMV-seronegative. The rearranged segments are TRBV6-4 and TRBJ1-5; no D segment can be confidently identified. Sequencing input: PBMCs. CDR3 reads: CASSKEIYSNQPQHF. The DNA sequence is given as TGTGCCAGCAGTAAGGAGATCTATAGCAATCAGCCCCAGCATTTT.